The 23 T cell receptor beta chains reported below all come from one sample, sequenced in a study of cytomegalovirus exposure and HLA in healthy donors. 60 Vbeta and 13 Jbeta primers were used in PCR. TCRdb keeps only in-frame clones here, not all; method: immunoSEQ multiplex PCR. This sample has some 140,000 clones, with approximately 80% found just once. Material: PBMCs. The receptor set was obtained from a woman between 45 and 60 years old in good health and CMV-seropositive.

The J gene is TRBJ1-5, the V gene TRBV4-1; D is possibly TRBD1 (6 bases). Germline-derived CDR1 and CDR2 are MGHRA and YSYEKL. CDR3 length: 16 residues. Trimming took off 0 bases at V and 6 bases at J, with 15 bases between the two ends. The CDR3: CASSQDRIQGGQPQHF. The DNA of the CDR3 is TGCGCCAGCAGCCAAGACCGAATACAGGGCGGTCAGCCCCAGCATTTT.

The CDR3: CASSPLAGGTDTQYF. The CDR3 DNA is TGTGCCAGCAGTCCCCTAGCGGGGGGCACAGATACGCAGTATTTT. The chain employs TRBV6-5 and TRBJ2-3, with 10 bases identical to TRBD2. Germline CDR1 is MNHEY and CDR2 is SVGAGI. The CDR3 covers 15 residues. Trimming at V came to 5 bases and at J to 1 base, leaving 3 bases not matched to a gene.

The rearrangement joins TRBV27 to TRBJ1-3, with D unclear. The CDR3 has 13 amino acids. Looked up from germline, CDR1 is MNHEY and CDR2 is SMNVEV (reference sequence). V shed 9 bases and J shed 0 bases, with 9 bases lying between them. CDR3 in DNA: TGTGCCAGTTCGCGGGGCTCTGGAAACACCATATATTTT. This gives the protein CASSRGSGNTIYF.

This clone appeared a few times. The rearrangement links TRBV15 to TRBJ2-5; maybe TRBD1 (6 bases). V lost 7 bases and J lost 3, with 15 bases in between. The CDR3 runs 14 residues. Germline values: CDR1 LNHNV, CDR2 YYDKDF (reference sequence). CDR3 residues: CATTAEGGEETQYF. The CDR3 DNA is TGTGCCACCACCGCTGAAGGGGGAGAAGAGACCCAGTACTTC.

The chain has TRBV28 and TRBJ1-2, with 7 bases matching TRBD1. Trimming removed 4 bases from V and 5 bases from J; junction bases left unmatched: 4. This CDR3 comprises 13 residues. Per germline, CDR1 MDHEN and CDR2 SYDVKM. CDR3 sequence reads: CASSSTGLYGYTF. DNA of the CDR3: TGTGCCAGCAGTTCGACAGGGCTGTATGGCTACACCTTC.

J is TRBJ2-7 and V is TRBV27; TRBD1 agrees at 7 bases. With V trimmed by 5 bases and J by 2 bases, 3 bases remained unmatched. Germline loops: CDR1 MNHEY, CDR2 SMNVEV (reference sequence). The CDR3 runs to 13 residues. In nucleotides, the CDR3 is TGTGCCAGCAGTCTCGGGACAGCCTACGAGCAGTACTTC. It codes for CASSLGTAYEQYF.

This clone showed up just once. This sample also contains other DNA sequences that code for the same CDR3. The chain carries TRBV5-5 and TRBJ1-3; 7 positions match TRBD1. The V gene end was trimmed by 5 bases and the J gene end by 1 base; junction bases not matched to a gene: 3. Per germline, CDR1 SGHKS and CDR2 YYEKEE (reference sequence). There are 14 residues in the CDR3. The CDR3 is CASRPGGSGNTIYF. As DNA, the CDR3 is TGTGCCAGCAGGCCAGGGGGTTCTGGAAACACCATATATTTT.

The chain uses TRBV18 and TRBJ2-3, with D possibly TRBD1 on 5 matching bases. The CDR3 covers 15 residues. Deletions cut 5 bases from V and 0 bases from J, with 12 bases between. From germline, CDR1 is KGHSH and CDR2 LQKENI. The CDR3 reads CASSSRQLSTDTQYF. CDR3 nucleotides: TGTGCCAGCTCATCGAGACAGCTAAGCACAGATACGCAGTATTTT.

The chain uses TRBV5-1 and TRBJ2-2; a weak D match, TRBD2 (6 bases). Germline V gives CDR1 SGHRS, CDR2 YFSETQ. V lost 4 bases to trimming and J lost 2 bases, with 15 bases between them. The CDR3 sequence is 16 residues long. The CDR3 DNA sequence: TGCGCCAGCAGCACCGACGGGGGTGCAAACACCGGGGAGCTGTTTTTT. Translation: CASSTDGGANTGELFF.

CDR3 in DNA: TGTGCCAGAACCCCTAGGTACTTC. This codes for CARTPRYF. This chain joins TRBV19 and TRBJ2-7; unclear D gene. This CDR3 has 8 residues. Germline CDR1 is LNHDA and CDR2 is SQIVND (reference sequence). The V end was cut by 9 bases, the J end by 12 bases, with 9 bases between.

The J gene is TRBJ1-2, the V gene TRBV5-1; D is unresolved. V was pared by 1 base and J by 2 bases, with 6 bases between. The CDR3 totals 13 residues. Germline CDR1 reads SGHRS; CDR2 reads YFSETQ. The CDR3 spells CASSLSSNYGYTF. The CDR3 DNA sequence: TGCGCCAGCAGCTTGAGCTCCAACTATGGCTACACCTTC.

The count of this clone is one. V and J are TRBV7-9 and TRBJ2-1; TRBD1 matches at 7 bases. With 9 bases clipped from V and 3 bases from J, the junction kept 5 bases outside the gene matches. The CDR3 runs 13 residues. Germline V gene lookup returns CDR1 SEHNR and CDR2 FQNEAQ (reference sequence). This CDR3 is CASSTGSYNEQFF. The DNA for the CDR3 is TGTGCCAGTTCGACAGGGAGCTACAATGAGCAGTTCTTC.

This clone was detected only once. This rearrangement joins TRBV10-3 to TRBJ1-6, with 9 bases lining up with TRBD1. V dropped 2 bases and J dropped 7; count of bases not matched to a gene: 6. The CDR3 sequence is 16 residues long. Germline V gene data show CDR1 as ENHRY and CDR2 as SYGVKD. CDR3 sequence: CAISETGTGRNSPLHF. As DNA, the CDR3 is TGTGCCATCAGTGAGACGGGGACAGGGCGAAATTCACCCCTCCACTTT.

The rearrangement links TRBV7-6 to TRBJ1-6, with D possibly TRBD1 on 5 matching bases. There are 13 residues in the CDR3. The V end was cut by 5 bases, the J end by 10 bases, with 12 bases between. Germline CDR1 SGHVS, CDR2 FNYEAQ. In DNA form, the CDR3 reads TGTGCCAGCAGCCCGACAGCAGAATCACCCCTCCACTTT. Translated, it gives CASSPTAESPLHF.

This clone showed up just once. In DNA, the CDR3 is TGTGCCAGCAGCGTAGCCGGCGGGGGTGGCTCCTACAATGAGCAGTTCTTC. It yields the protein CASSVAGGGGSYNEQFF. The rearrangement joins TRBV9 to TRBJ2-1, with 7 nucleotides matching TRBD2. The CDR3 is 17 amino acids. V lost 0 bases, J lost 0 bases, and 6 bases stayed unmatched. The germline gives CDR1 SGDLS, CDR2 YYNGEE.

This clone was recorded once. Other DNA sequences in this specimen translate into the identical CDR3. CDR3 residues: CASSRDKESEQYF. The CDR3 DNA is TGTGCATCCTCCCGGGACAAAGAGAGCGAGCAGTACTTC. V and J are TRBV19 and TRBJ2-7; the D gene is possibly TRBD1 (6 bases). In germline, CDR1 is LNHDA, CDR2 SQIVND (reference sequence). The CDR3 extends over 13 amino acids. The full variable domain, in which reference TRBV19 and TRBJ2-7 provide the parts outside the CDR3, is DGGITQSPKYLFRKEGQNVTLSCEQNLNHDAMYWYRQDPGQGLRLIYYSQIVNDFQKGDIAEGYSVSREKKESFPLTVTSAQKNPTAFYLCASSRDKESEQYFGPGTRLTVT.

This chain links TRBV6-5 with TRBJ2-7; weak D call: TRBD2 (6 bases). The CDR3 sequence is 14 residues long. CDR1 is MNHEY and CDR2 is SVGAGI in the germline V gene. V was trimmed by 3 bases and J by 5 bases, leaving 14 bases between them. The CDR3 spells CASSYRGGRHEQYF. CDR3 DNA: TGTGCCAGCAGTTATCGTGGAGGGAGGCACGAGCAGTACTTC.

The chain employs TRBV4-3 and TRBJ1-2, with D possibly TRBD1 on 6 matching bases. CDR1 LGHNA and CDR2 YSLEER come from the germline V gene. The CDR3 sequence is 16 residues long. V dropped 0 bases and J dropped 4 bases, with 15 bases sitting between them. CDR3 bases: TGCGCCAGCAGCCAAGATCTGGGGACAAAGGGCTATGGCTACACCTTC. Residues: CASSQDLGTKGYGYTF.

This clone has a handful of counts. The genes are TRBV27 and TRBJ2-7; possibly TRBD2 for D (6 bases). CDR3 length equals 11 residues. Deletions cut 7 bases from V and 4 bases from J, with 8 bases between. The germline CDR1 and CDR2 sequences are MNHEY and SMNVEV (reference sequence). Here the CDR3 reads CASIRGYEQYF. In nucleotides, the CDR3 is TGTGCCAGCATTCGGGGGTACGAGCAGTACTTC.

This chain connects TRBV11-2 to TRBJ1-1; TRBD1 is a possible D gene (5 bases). CDR3 length: 14 amino acids. CDR1 is SGHAT, CDR2 FQNNGV, per germline. Deletions cut 7 bases from V and 4 bases from J, with 16 bases between. CDR3 residues: CASNLGGRSTEAFF. In DNA form, the CDR3 reads TGTGCCAGCAATCTGGGGGGGAGGAGCACTGAAGCTTTCTTT.

The chain is built from TRBV2 and TRBJ1-6; D unclear. V lost 5 bases to trimming and J lost 6 bases, with 11 bases between them. The germline V gene encodes CDR1 SNHLY and CDR2 FYNNEI. The CDR3 has 14 amino acids. CDR3 sequence reads: CASSLRQLNSPLHF. The DNA of the CDR3 is TGTGCCAGCAGTTTGAGGCAGCTTAATTCACCCCTCCACTTT.

This rearrangement joins TRBV14 to TRBJ2-7; TRBD1 matches 7 bases. The CDR3 loop spans 16 amino acids. Germline V gives CDR1 SGHDN, CDR2 FVKESK. The V segment lost 3 bases and the J segment 2 bases; nucleotides outside the gene matches: 10. The CDR3 DNA reads as TGTGCCAGCAGCCATGGAAACAGGGGCAAAACCTACGAGCAGTACTTC. Encoded protein: CASSHGNRGKTYEQYF.

The chain combines TRBV30 with TRBJ2-1; 11 bases agree with TRBD2. CDR3 length: 13 residues. CDR1 and CDR2 (germline): GTSNPN, SVGIG (reference sequence). Trimming cost V 4 bases and J 12 bases; bases outside gene matches: 8. CDR3 in DNA: TGTGCCTGGACTGAATCTCTAGCGGGGGGGCAGTTCTTC. Translated, it gives CAWTESLAGGQFF.